The TCR beta chain described here comes from a study of cytomegalovirus exposure and HLA in healthy donors. The PCR was carried out with 60 Vbeta primers and 13 Jbeta primers. Per the authors' pipeline: Later, an analysis found 75 million to 90 million unique TCR beta chains, and 9.5 million to 11 million of these were shared. Repertoires were generated with immunoSEQ multiplex PCR, while TCRdb's copy carries only in-frame clones and drops some. V and J calls and clone size follow that table, whereas D and trimming were derived from the DNA. The sample has about 140,000 clones, around 80% seen once; the top ten hold roughly 8.8%. Comments on this clone: The antigen is not known.

This CDR3 contains 12 residues. The germline CDR1 and CDR2 sequences are SQVTM and ANQGSEA. Deletions cut 4 bases from V and 0 bases from J, with 4 bases between. General observations from the study: The classifier reportedly diagnosed cytomegalovirus status with high specificity and sensitivity. Information on immune exposure was restricted to one variable (CMV serostatus). Several of the most significant clusters were apparently associated with common viral pathogens in a later analysis.

The origin of this receptor is a woman in her fifties or sixties in good health and CMV-seropositive. The genes are TRBV29-1 and TRBJ2-1, with D uncertain. Sequencing input: PBMCs. In nucleotides, the CDR3 is TGCAGCGTTGGGAGCTCCTACAATGAGCAGTTCTTC. Protein: CSVGSSYNEQFF.